This T cell receptor (beta chain) was sequenced for a study of blood T cell repertoires in COVID-19. Clones were read by immunoSEQ multiplex PCR, and TCRdb kept only the in-frame ones, dropping some. The profile shows about 71,000 clones, around 80% of them singletons. The CDR3 is 14 residues long. Germline lookup yields CDR1 SGHTA and CDR2 FQGNSA. V was clipped by 5 bases and J by 1 base; unmatched bases: 3. The specimen was peripheral blood. The rearrangement uses TRBV7-2 and TRBJ1-1, with 8 positions matching TRBD1. This sequence was found in a woman older than 75 with acute or convalescent COVID-19. The CDR3 DNA reads TGTGCCAGCAGCCCCGGACAGGGGAACACTGAAGCTTTCTTT. It yields the protein CASSPGQGNTEAFF. The full variable domain, its missing parts supplied by reference TRBV7-2 and TRBJ1-1, is GAGVSQSPSNKVTEKGKDVELRCDPISGHTALYWYRQSLGQGLEFLIYFQGNSAPDKSGLPSDRFSAERTGGSVSTLTIQRTQQEDSAVYLCASSPGQGNTEAFFGQGTRLTVV.